This passage covers 15 T cell receptor beta chains from one sample sequenced in a study of T cells in localized non-small cell lung cancer. Data came from immunoSEQ multiplex PCR; TCRdb stores just in-frame clones and leaves some out. The sample has tens of thousands of clones; roughly 88% are singletons. The sample here was peripheral blood mononuclear cells, taken before any cancer treatment. The origin of the receptors is a woman aged 40-69 years with stage III lung adenocarcinoma.

The chain has TRBV7-9 and TRBJ2-3; D is ambiguous. In germline, CDR1 is SEHNR, CDR2 FQNEAQ (reference sequence). The length of the CDR3 is 12 residues. V dropped 6 bases and J dropped 3 bases, with 7 bases sitting between them. The CDR3, as DNA: TGTGCCAGCAGGGGCCGGACAGATACGCAGTATTTT. It yields the protein CASRGRTDTQYF.

The J gene is TRBJ1-4, the V gene TRBV11-2, with D tentatively TRBD1 (5 bases). The CDR3 contains 16 residues. V was pared by 7 bases and J by 5 bases, with 20 bases between. Germline CDR1 SGHAT, CDR2 FQNNGV. Here the CDR3 reads CASKQFQWGPNEKLFF. The DNA for the CDR3 is TGTGCCAGCAAGCAATTCCAGTGGGGACCAAATGAAAAACTGTTTTTT.

V and J are TRBV28 and TRBJ2-3, with 10 bases matching TRBD2. Unmatched junction bases numbered 9, after V lost 7 bases and J lost 2 bases. The germline V gene encodes CDR1 MDHEN and CDR2 SYDVKM. CDR3 size: 16 residues. CDR3 protein: CASTSSGGYLTDTQYF. The DNA of the CDR3 is TGTGCCAGCACCTCTAGCGGGGGTTATCTCACAGATACGCAGTATTTT.

The rearrangement links TRBV5-4 to TRBJ2-3; 10 bases map to TRBD1. V was pared by 3 bases and J by 1 base, with 5 bases of the junction left unmatched. CDR3 size: 16 residues. In germline, CDR1 is SGHNT, CDR2 YYREEE (reference sequence). CDR3 residues: CASSSTGTGGTDTQYF. The CDR3 DNA reads TGTGCCAGCAGCTCAACCGGGACAGGGGGCACAGATACGCAGTATTTT.

V usage is TRBV6-5 and J usage is TRBJ1-6; possibly TRBD1 for D (5 bases). The CDR3 runs 14 residues. V lost 0 bases and J 9 bases, leaving 9 bases between the germline ends. Germline assignment: CDR1 MNHEY and CDR2 SVGAGI. The CDR3 region has the DNA TGTGCCAGCAGTTACTCGATTGGGGGTTCACCCCTCCACTTT. Translated, it gives CASSYSIGGSPLHF.

The chain recombines TRBV6-1 with TRBJ1-2, with 7 nucleotides matching TRBD1. The germline CDR1 and CDR2 sequences are MNHNS and SASEGT. The V and J ends lost 6 bases and 7 bases, in that order; junction bases with no gene match: 11. The CDR3 extends over 14 amino acids. The CDR3 sequence is CASRGTGAPLGYTF. The CDR3 DNA reads as TGTGCCAGCAGGGGAACAGGGGCCCCTCTTGGCTACACCTTC.

The chain couples TRBV4-1 to TRBJ1-5, with D possibly TRBD1 on 6 matching bases. The CDR3 covers 19 residues. Trimming removed 0 bases at V and 6 bases at J, with 24 bases between. Germline values: CDR1 MGHRA, CDR2 YSYEKL. CDR3 region: CASSQDFFFGTTMGQPQHF. In DNA, the CDR3 is TGCGCCAGCAGCCAAGATTTTTTCTTCGGGACAACCATGGGTCAGCCCCAGCATTTT.

This sequence joins TRBV20-1 and TRBJ2-5; no reliable D call. V dropped 3 bases and J dropped 5 bases, with 4 bases sitting between them. In germline, CDR1 is DFQATT, CDR2 SNEGSKA (reference sequence). The CDR3 length is 10 residues. In nucleotides, the CDR3 is TGCAGTGCTAGTGCGGAGACCCAGTACTTC. It codes for CSASAETQYF.

The chain recombines TRBV18 with TRBJ2-3, with 9 bases fitting TRBD1. The CDR3 is 16 amino acids. V lost 4 bases to trimming and J lost 1 base; unmatched junction nucleotides: 6. The germline V gene encodes CDR1 KGHSH and CDR2 LQKENI. CDR3 sequence reads: CASSQLGQGGTDTQYF. CDR3 coding DNA: TGTGCCAGCTCACAATTGGGACAGGGAGGCACAGATACGCAGTATTTT.

The rearrangement joins TRBV2 to TRBJ2-1; 9 bases line up with TRBD2. The CDR3 length is 14 residues. Germline loops: CDR1 SNHLY, CDR2 FYNNEI. V lost 6 bases, J lost 6 bases, and 6 bases stayed unmatched. The CDR3 DNA is TGTGCCAGCAGGACCGGGACTAGCTTCAATGAGCAGTTCTTC. This translates into CASRTGTSFNEQFF. The full variable domain, its missing parts supplied by reference TRBV2 and TRBJ2-1, is EPEVTQTPSHQVTQMGQEVILRCVPISNHLYFYWYRQILGQKVEFLVSFYNNEISEKSEIFDDQFSVERPDGSNFTLKIRSTKLEDSAMYFCASRTGTSFNEQFFGPGTRLTVL.

The rearrangement joins TRBV5-1 to TRBJ2-2, with 9 bases lining up with TRBD2. V was pared by 5 bases and J by 4 bases, with 9 bases of the junction left unmatched. The germline gives CDR1 SGHRS, CDR2 YFSETQ. This CDR3 comprises 16 residues. The CDR3 DNA reads as TGCGCCAGCAGTTTAATAGCGGGAGCCCCCACCGGGGAGCTGTTTTTT. It codes for CASSLIAGAPTGELFF.

The chain has TRBV6-9 and TRBJ2-1; D uncertain. Germline V gene sequence: CDR1 MNHGY, CDR2 SVAAGI. This CDR3 region has 15 residues. V was shortened by 3 bases and J by 6 bases, with 15 bases between the two germline ends. CDR3 in amino acids: CASSYSTASPNEQFF. The CDR3 DNA follows: TGTGCCAGCAGTTACTCGACGGCATCCCCCAATGAGCAGTTCTTC.

In DNA, the CDR3 is TGTGCCAGCAGTGATATGGGTACTTACAATGAGCAGTTCTTC. It yields the protein CASSDMGTYNEQFF. This chain links TRBV2 with TRBJ2-1; D is ambiguous. The CDR3 extends over 14 amino acids. V gave up 3 bases and J gave up 4 bases, with 10 bases separating them. Germline loops: CDR1 SNHLY, CDR2 FYNNEI.

The chain employs TRBV5-1 and TRBJ2-3; 7 bases agree with TRBD2. Germline CDR1 is SGHRS and CDR2 is YFSETQ. The CDR3 has 16 amino acids. Germline trimming cut 4 bases from V and 1 base from J; bases unmatched to any gene: 9. The CDR3 loop is CASSVGTMAGTDTQYF. For the CDR3, the DNA is TGCGCCAGCAGCGTAGGGACTATGGCGGGCACAGATACGCAGTATTTT.

The chain couples TRBV5-1 to TRBJ2-3, with 7 bases that match TRBD2. There are 14 residues in the CDR3. After removal of 0 bases from V and 6 bases from J, the junction contained 4 bases not matched to a gene. Germline CDR1 and CDR2: SGHRS and YFSETQ. The CDR3 DNA reads as TGCGCCAGCAGCTTGGCTCGAGCGGGGGATACGCAGTATTTT. Its translation: CASSLARAGDTQYF. Together with reference TRBV5-1 and TRBJ2-3, the CDR3 gives the full variable domain: KAGVTQTPRYLIKTRGQQVTLSCSPISGHRSVSWYQQTPGQGLQFLFEYFSETQRNKGNFPGRFSGRQFSNSRSEMNVSTLELGDSALYLCASSLARAGDTQYFGPGTRLTVL.